This T cell receptor (beta chain) appears in the sequencing data of a study of blood T cell repertoires in COVID-19 (dated by TCRdb to 2019 to 2021). About the full investigation: Samples covering the acute and convalescent phases of COVID-19 were provided by collaborators in the United States, Italy and Spain. The material from the prospective study consisted of cDNA or gDNA derived from T cells, B-cell-depleted T cells, or PBMCs. Subjects who had been exposed to COVID-19, were actively infected with it, or had recovered from it provided the deeply sampled blood TCRbeta repertoires that made up the dataset. The repertoires were made available in a free public database intended to serve as a resource for research on the immune response to SARS-CoV-2. Samples were obtained from the ongoing ImmuneRACE study (first 160 participants) and from 1,000 to 1,500 subjects provided by 6 global collaborators. A de-identified subject ID, COVID-19 status, age in years and sex were almost always included in the sample metadata. Where available, HLA class I and class II types were obtained from metadata supplied by the sample provider rather than from assay-based typing.

A second Seattle source provided samples from volunteer blood donors who had recovered from COVID-19. The collaborating institutions used their own protocols to collect whole blood in K2EDTA tubes. For TCRbeta analysis, collaborators shipped samples as frozen whole blood, isolated PBMCs, or DNA extracted from either of those sample types. The immunoSEQ Assay, a bias-controlled multiplex PCR, was used to amplify TCRbeta CDR3 regions from genomic DNA. The authors' pipeline ran thus. Within the assay, amplification of reference gene primers was used to estimate how many nucleated cells each sample contained. Sequence reads were collapsed and filtered to measure the absolute abundance of every unique TCRbeta CDR3 rearrangement. For each sample, productive Simpson clonality was calculated by taking the square root of Simpson's diversity index across productive rearrangements. What TCRdb holds here is the immuneACCESS table cut down to in-frame rearrangements. Part of the clones is not present; checked against another copy, under half of the missing clones reflect an unresolved V gene, and the others are unexplained. Clone size and V and J calls were adopted from that table, with D and trimming inferred from the DNA. The sample table holds nearly 200,000 clones, of which 88% were seen once. Jointly, the top ten make up about 6.8% of the sample.

This clone was observed a single time. This clone's antigen is unknown. The sample holds no much larger clone one base away, and base qualities are not on file. The junction shows trimming of 2 bases on V and 3 bases on J, plus 8 bases between the germline ends. The germline V gene provides CDR1 MNHEY and CDR2 SVGAGI. Taken from cysteine to phenylalanine, the CDR3 has 13 residues. The kept DNA is CDR3 alone, 39 bases in frame from the first base. General conclusions and limits of the study: The quantity of clinical and demographic metadata differed by source and by participant and was supplied without curation.

The sequenced sample was peripheral blood. The V and J segments used are TRBV6-5 and TRBJ2-7; possibly the D gene is TRBD1, per 6 matching bases. The receptor was isolated from a woman aged 40 to 50 who had recovered from COVID-19. The nucleotide sequence is given as TGTGCCAGCAGTTACGGACAGAACTACGAGCAGTACTTC. Its translation reads: CASSYGQNYEQYF.